This T cell receptor (beta chain) was obtained from a study of T cells in women clearing cervical HPV infection. Study at large: Cases were women with histologically confirmed HPV16-related CIN3 or worse, including a couple of invasive cancers. Study findings and constraints: Richness differences could reflect unmeasured T-cell content per sample.

The CDR3 length is 15 residues. The V and J ends lost 5 bases and 5 bases, in that order; junction bases with no gene match: 9. Germline V gene lookup returns CDR1 DFQATT and CDR2 SNEGSKA (reference sequence). About this clone itself: Its antigen remains unknown. The sequence runs out 3 residues before the end of the CDR3; the remainder is reconstructed from the germline J gene.

Genomic DNA, averaging roughly 1,200 ng per sample, yielded TCR beta CDR3 via immunoSEQ. Libraries were prepared by immunoSEQ multiplex PCR; TCRdb keeps only in-frame clonotypes and omits some of them. This table lists roughly 20,000 clones. The V gene is TRBV20-1, the J gene TRBJ1-5, with 10 bases matching TRBD1. Material for sequencing was blood buffy coat. The source of this sequence is a woman aged 18 to 75 with a cervical HPV16 infection that either progressed to CIN3+ or cleared (not recorded which). Here the CDR3 reads CSAQKRQGADQPQHF. Partial CDR3 DNA: TGCAGTGCTCAAAAACGACAGGGGGCGGATCAGCCC.